A single sample gave rise to the 5 T cell receptor beta chains below, sequenced in a study of cytomegalovirus exposure and HLA in healthy donors. The PCR had 60 Vbeta and 13 Jbeta primers. Measured with immunoSEQ multiplex PCR; TCRdb has only the in-frame clones, and not every one. In the table there are about 82,000 clones, roughly 9.1% of which are singletons. What was sequenced was PBMCs. The origin of the receptors is a man aged 55 to 69 in good health and CMV-seropositive.

This clone has only a few counts. The V and J genes are TRBV5-1 and TRBJ2-6; D might be TRBD2 (5 bases). CDR3 length: 16 residues. Germline V gives CDR1 SGHRS, CDR2 YFSETQ. Trimming pared 9 bases from V and 0 bases from J, leaving 16 bases between. This CDR3 is CATHSGLTSGANVLTF. CDR3 DNA: TGCGCCACCCACTCAGGACTTACCTCTGGGGCCAACGTCCTGACTTTC.

This clone showed up just a few times. This chain connects TRBV6-5 to TRBJ1-2, with D perhaps TRBD1 (6 bases). This CDR3 has 13 amino acids. From germline, CDR1 is MNHEY and CDR2 SVGAGI. Between the trimmed V and J ends, which lost 7 bases and 8 bases, there was a span of 17 bases. The CDR3: CASNSAGDLGYTF. For the CDR3, the DNA is TGTGCCAGCAACTCCGCAGGGGATTTAGGCTACACCTTC.

In the case of this clone: The junction shows a germline mismatch at one end, possibly a read error. This chain links TRBV5-1 with TRBJ1-1; unclear D gene. Germline CDR1 is SGHRS and CDR2 is YFSETQ. This CDR3 has 14 residues. The chain's CDR3 is CAGSLVAGNTEAFF. In DNA, the CDR3 is TGCGCCGGCAGCTTGGTTGCAGGGAACACTGAAGCTTTCTTT.

V and J are TRBV19 and TRBJ1-1; D may be TRBD1 (6 bases). Germline-derived CDR1 and CDR2 are LNHDA and SQIVND (reference sequence). V lost 3 bases to trimming and J lost 4 bases, with 6 bases between them. CDR3 length equals 12 residues. The CDR3 region is CASSMGATEAFF. CDR3 sequence (DNA): TGTGCCAGTAGTATGGGGGCCACTGAAGCTTTCTTT.

This clone was recorded a few times. The V gene is TRBV30, the J gene TRBJ2-5, with TRBD2 identical over 13 bases. The CDR3 is 15 amino acids. V trimming: 5 bases; J trimming: 1 base; junction bases outside the gene matches: 4. Germline loops: CDR1 GTSNPN, CDR2 SVGIG (reference sequence). CDR3 coding DNA: TGTGCCTGGGGTGGGACTAGCGGGATCCAAGAGACCCAGTACTTC. As protein: CAWGGTSGIQETQYF.